Listed below are T cell receptor beta chains from one sample, sequenced in a study of spatial heterogeneity in lung cancer. TCRdb re-called the 5' RACE reads with MiXCR, one entry per CDR3 protein. The top ten clones hold less than 25% of a sample with around 95,000 distinct CDR3 sequences, 4.4% of them seen once. Sequencing was performed on lung tumor tissue, taken at surgery. These TCRs come from a male donor with early-stage non-small cell lung cancer. The CDR3 runs from the conserved cysteine through the conserved F or W. Each record gives: J gene, V gene, D gene, clone size, CDR3 DNA, CDR3 protein. The D gene is left open where the match is weak. Clone size is stated in some rows and not others, as once, few, many or a class when expanded.

TRBJ2-7 | TRBV6-6 | NA | many | TGTGCCAGCAGTTACTCGACCCCCTACGAGCAGTACTTC | CASSYSTPYEQYF
TRBJ2-1 | TRBV12-3/TRBV12-4 | NA | many | TGTGCCAGCAGCTACGGGACTCCCGATTCCTACAATGAGCAGTTCTTC | CASSYGTPDSYNEQFF
TRBJ2-7 | TRBV7-9 | NA | few | TGTGCCAGCAGCTACCGGTCCCGCGGGACAGCCATACAGTACTTC | CASSYRSRGTAIQYF
TRBJ2-1 | TRBV3-1 | NA | many | TGTGCCAGCAGCCAAGATTTGGACGCATGGGATGAGCAGTTCTTC | CASSQDLDAWDEQFF
TRBJ2-4 | TRBV10-2 | NA | many | TGCGCCAGCGTTTCGTCCTGGGGTGAGGGCAAAAACATTCAGTACTTC | CASVSSWGEGKNIQYF
TRBJ1-2 | TRBV29-1 | NA | many | TGCAGCGTTGAAGAAAGGAACAGGGAAGGTGGCTACACCTTC | CSVEERNREGGYTF
TRBJ2-7 | TRBV5-5 | NA | many | TGTGCCAGCAGCTTGGGGACCCACTCAGGCGAGCAGTACTTC | CASSLGTHSGEQYF
TRBJ1-2 | TRBV11-2 | NA | many | TGTGCCAGCAGCTTAGCAACAGGATTCTATGGCTACACCTTC | CASSLATGFYGYTF
TRBJ1-6 | TRBV6-1 | NA | many | TGTGCCAGCAGTGAAGCCGGGCTCAATTCACCCCTCCACTTT | CASSEAGLNSPLHF
TRBJ2-1 | TRBV2 | TRBD2 | many | TGTGCCAGCCAGACTAGCGGGAGTATATACAATGAGCAGTTCTTC | CASQTSGSIYNEQFF
TRBJ1-4 | TRBV27 | NA | many | TGTGCCAGCAGTCCCCCCCCCCGAGAGGGTGATTTTGAAAAACTGTTTTTT | CASSPPPREGDFEKLFF
TRBJ2-5 | TRBV7-7 | TRBD1 | many | TGTGCTAGCAGTCCGTGGACAGGGAACAAAGAGACCCAGTACTTC | CASSPWTGNKETQYF
TRBJ1-5 | TRBV3-1 | NA | many | TGTGCCAGCAGCCAAGACTTTAGCAATCAGCCCCAGCATTTT | CASSQDFSNQPQHF
TRBJ2-2 | TRBV6-5 | TRBD2 | many | TGTGCCAGCAGTTACCGGGGACTAGCGGGAGGGGACGGGGAGCTGTTTTTT | CASSYRGLAGGDGELFF
TRBJ1-1 | TRBV4-2 | NA | many | TGTGCCAGCAGCCAAGACCCAGATAGGTCTGAAGCTTTCTTT | CASSQDPDRSEAFF
TRBJ2-1 | TRBV27 | TRBD2 | many | TGTGCCAGCAGTCGCTCTTGGACTAGCGGGATCCATGAGCAGTTCTTC | CASSRSWTSGIHEQFF
TRBJ2-4 | TRBV7-9 | TRBD1 | NA | TGTGCCAGCAGCCCCCCGGGACAGGGGAGCGCGACCAAAAACATTCAGTACTTC | CASSPPGQGSATKNIQYF
TRBJ1-5 | TRBV23-1 | NA | NA | TGCGCCAGCAGTCAAATTTTAAAGGGACAGCCCCAGCATTTT | CASSQILKGQPQHF
TRBJ1-1 | TRBV6-5 | NA | many | TGTGCCAGCAGTTACGCAGACATGAACACTGAAGCTTTCTTT | CASSYADMNTEAFF
TRBJ2-2 | TRBV3-1 | NA | NA | TGTGCCAGCAGCCCCAGGGTCTCCGGGGAGCTGTTTTTT | CASSPRVSGELFF
TRBJ2-2 | TRBV28 | TRBD2 | many | TGTGCCAGCAGTTACCCAGGGAGGGCCGGGGAGCTGTTTTTT | CASSYPGRAGELFF
TRBJ1-5 | TRBV4-1 | NA | many | TGCGCCAGCAGCCAAGGGGCGGGAAAGCAGCCCCAGCATTTT | CASSQGAGKQPQHF